This TCR beta chain was obtained from a study of regulatory T cells in long-lasting Graves disease. Study outcomes and limitations: With a small sample size, accuracy may have been reduced.

Of note for this clonotype: Its antigen is undetermined.

CDR3-region Arm-PCR and iRepertoire HTBI primers produced the TCR beta libraries. TCRdb passed the multiplex PCR reads through MiXCR, listing each CDR3 protein once. The sample contains 250,000 to 300,000 distinct CDR3 sequences, 20% to 25% of which appear only once. The CDR3 extends over 12 amino acids. The V end lost 5 bases, the J end lost 6 bases, and 8 bases lay between the germline ends. The time point was: persistent/refractory GD, antithyroid drugs over 5 years with positive TRAb. Researchers made the TCR library from RNA that was extracted from PBMCs. The chain employs TRBV12-3 or TRBV12-4 and TRBJ2-1; no reliable D call. The receptor was isolated from a female donor with Graves disease. Sequences were derived from peripheral blood mononuclear cells (PBMCs), sampled when the disease was refractory, from a patient treated with antithyroid drugs. CDR3 nucleotides: TGTGCCAGCAGTCTCCTTACCAATGAGCAGTTCTTC. As protein: CASSLLTNEQFF.